The clone carrying this T cell receptor (beta chain) was seen a single time. As yet, its antigen is unknown. The V and J ends lost 2 bases and 1 base respectively, with 17 bases between them. The CDR3 is made up of 17 amino acids. Germline CDR1 reads SGDLS; CDR2 reads YYNGEE. The assay was immunoSEQ multiplex PCR, and TCRdb's table has in-frame clones only and misses some. The sample contains 70,000 to 100,000 clones, over 95% of which appear only once. The sample is drawn from a study of siplizumab effects on memory and regulatory T cells. Naive, memory, effector memory and TEMRA subsets that were unstimulated underwent sequencing in three donor pairs. Study-wide results and limits: Proliferating clones, CD4+ or CD8+, lacked an assignable naive or memory phenotype in roughly 75-97% of cases. Solely a minor proportion of alloreactive clones could be assigned to unstimulated subsets. Siplizumab brought about a significant reduction in alloreactive sequences traceable to unstimulated CD4+ memory cells.

The sequence was obtained from a human donor in good health. The material sequenced was naive CD4+ T cells sorted from blood. The chain carries TRBV9 and TRBJ2-3; possible D gene TRBD2, 6 bases. The CDR3 is CASSVDLSGRRTDTQYF. DNA for the CDR3: TGTGCCAGCAGCGTCGACCTTAGCGGCCGTCGCACAGATACGCAGTATTTT.